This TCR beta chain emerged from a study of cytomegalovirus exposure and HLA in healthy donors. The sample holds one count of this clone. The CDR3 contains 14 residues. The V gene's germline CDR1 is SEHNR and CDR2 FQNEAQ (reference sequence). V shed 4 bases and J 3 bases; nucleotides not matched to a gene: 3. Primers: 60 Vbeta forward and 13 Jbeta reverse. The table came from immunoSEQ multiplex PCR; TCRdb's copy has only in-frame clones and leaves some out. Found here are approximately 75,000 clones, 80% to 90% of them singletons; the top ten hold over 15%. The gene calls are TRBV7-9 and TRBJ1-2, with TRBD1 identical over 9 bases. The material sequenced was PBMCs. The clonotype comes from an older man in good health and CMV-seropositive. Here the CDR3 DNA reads TGTGCCAGCAGCTCCGGGACAGGGCACTATGGCTACACCTTC. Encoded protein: CASSSGTGHYGYTF.